Sequencing of this TCR beta chain was carried out in a study of T-cell reconstitution after alpha-beta-depleted transplantation in children. Study-level results: Newly generated T cells supplied most T-cell counts and diversity one year post-transplant. Elevated TCRbeta diversity at day 60 was traced, in some patients, to surviving recipient T cells and thymic progenitors.

This clonotype was recorded only once. Its antigen is not known. The length of the CDR3 is 12 residues. Germline V gives CDR1 DFQATT, CDR2 SNEGSKA (reference sequence). The V and J ends lost 6 bases and 9 bases, in that order; junction bases with no gene match: 8. Preparation of the TCRbeta library was carried out with unique molecular identifiers. TCRdb passed the PCR reads through MiXCR, listing each CDR3 protein once. This table has around 800,000 distinct CDR3 sequences, around 17% appearing once. This chain uses TRBV20-1 with TRBJ2-1; TRBD2 matches 7 bases. This sequence was found in a male patient younger than 18 who had a stem cell transplant for acute lymphoblastic leukemia, so the T cells may come from the graft donor. The sample in question was PBMCs, mostly from graft donor cells, obtained 360 days after TCRalphabeta/CD19-depleted stem cell transplant. CDR3: CSAVPAGSEQFF. For the CDR3, the DNA is TGCAGTGCGGTCCCAGCGGGAAGTGAGCAGTTCTTC.